Presented here are 2 T cell receptor beta chains from one specimen sequenced in a study of T-cell memory formation after mild COVID-19. TCRdb fed the 5' RACE reads into MiXCR, producing one record per CDR3 protein. This sample has about 140,000 distinct CDR3 sequences, with approximately 25% found just once. Specimen: PBMCs or a T cell subset sorted from them (not recorded which). These receptors were collected from an adult woman who had mild COVID-19 (a few samples of this study predate the infection). Cell type and time point are not known.

This clonotype was detected a few times. The V gene is TRBV19, the J gene TRBJ1-3, with a tentative D call TRBD1 (6 bases). This CDR3 spans 15 amino acids. The V gene lost 6 bases and the J gene lost 0 bases, with 12 bases spanning the gap. Germline CDR1 reads LNHDA; CDR2 reads SQIVND (reference sequence). In DNA form, the CDR3 reads TGTGCCAGTAGACAGGGAGGAGGCTCTGGAAACACCATATATTTT. It specifies CASRQGGGSGNTIYF. Full variable domain (outside the CDR3, taken from reference TRBV19 and TRBJ1-3): DGGITQSPKYLFRKEGQNVTLSCEQNLNHDAMYWYRQDPGQGLRLIYYSQIVNDFQKGDIAEGYSVSREKKESFPLTVTSAQKNPTAFYLCASRQGGGSGNTIYFGEGSWLTVV.

This clonotype was observed many times. This rearrangement joins TRBV7-9 to TRBJ2-2, with 8 bases aligning to TRBD2. This CDR3 spans 14 amino acids. Germline assignment: CDR1 SEHNR and CDR2 FQNEAQ (reference sequence). The junction had 5 bases not matched to a gene; V was cut back by 5 bases and J by 6 bases. The CDR3 region has the DNA TGTGCCAGCAGCCCGCCCGGGGGGGCCGGGGAGCTGTTTTTT. Its translation: CASSPPGGAGELFF.